These 31 T cell receptor beta chains originate from one sample sequenced in a study of T cell repertoires in aging, cancer and after chemotherapy (dated by TCRdb to about 2019). The run used an Illumina MiSeq. Multiplex touch-down PCR with a mixed TRB-A/B primer pool was used to amplify rearranged TRB sequences covering the V, D and J segments. TCRdb handled the public reads itself, with Q25 trimming in fastp and clone calling in MiXCR, and kept productive beta chains. Every distinct CDR3 protein forms one entry, paired with its most common genes and DNA. Across this sample there are about a thousand distinct CDR3 sequences, with around 26% seen only once. The top ten hold around 45% of the sample. TCR beta rearrangements were amplified from genomic DNA extracted from peripheral blood rather than from sorted cells or RNA. The sequenced sample consisted of blood. These receptors were collected from a human donor with a blood cancer.

The J gene is TRBJ1-2, the V gene TRBV6-1; no definite D call. Germline CDR1 MNHNS, CDR2 SASEGT. Trimming shortened V by 2 bases and J by 4 bases, and 8 bases separated the two germline ends. The CDR3 is made up of 13 amino acids. The CDR3 nucleotides read TGTGCCAGCAGTGAAAAGGGAATCTATGGCTACACCTTC. This gives the protein CASSEKGIYGYTF.

V is TRBV27 and J is TRBJ1-1; tentative D call: TRBD1 (5 bases). CDR1 MNHEY and CDR2 SMNVEV come from the germline V gene (reference sequence). The CDR3 is 12 residues long. The V and J ends lost 3 bases and 5 bases respectively, with 7 bases between them. The CDR3 spells CASSLRGTEAFF. The DNA of the CDR3 is TGTGCCAGCAGTTTGCGGGGGACTGAAGCTTTCTTT.

This clonotype appeared a few times. The chain employs TRBV15 and TRBJ2-7; maybe TRBD1 (5 bases). V was clipped by 6 bases and J by 0 bases, with 12 bases between them. This CDR3 comprises 14 residues. Germline V gives CDR1 LNHNV, CDR2 YYDKDF (reference sequence). The CDR3 DNA reads TGTGCCACCAGGCAAAGACAGAGCTCCTACGAGCAGTACTTC. Residues: CATRQRQSSYEQYF.

Judged by abundance, this clonotype is large. The CDR3 sequence is CASSQLVIGYDEQFF. The CDR3 nucleotides read TGTGCCAGCAGCCAACTAGTTATTGGTTACGATGAGCAGTTCTTC. The V gene is TRBV14, the J gene TRBJ2-1; the D is unclear. There are 15 residues in the CDR3. Germline CDR1 SGHDN, CDR2 FVKESK. The V end was cut by 2 bases, the J end by 8 bases, with 16 bases between.

This clonotype is classed as medium-sized. The chain couples TRBV7-9 to TRBJ2-5, with D perhaps TRBD2 (5 bases). CDR1 and CDR2 from the germline V gene are SEHNR and FQNEAQ (reference sequence). This CDR3 is 13 amino acids long. Deletions cut 4 bases from V and 2 bases from J, with 8 bases between. The CDR3 DNA follows: TGTGCCAGCAGCTCCAGCGGTCAAGAGACCCAGTACTTC. Its protein is CASSSSGQETQYF.

This clonotype is medium-sized. The chain recombines TRBV6-5 with TRBJ2-7; 11 bases match TRBD1. Unmatched junction bases numbered 7, after V lost 7 bases and J lost 2 bases. Per germline, CDR1 MNHEY and CDR2 SVGAGI. The CDR3 spans 15 residues. This CDR3 reads CASTEGQGATYEQYF. Here the CDR3 DNA reads TGTGCCAGCACAGAAGGACAGGGGGCTACCTACGAGCAGTACTTC.

This chain uses TRBV27 with TRBJ2-7; 8 positions match TRBD1. This CDR3 is 15 amino acids long. The V gene end was trimmed by 5 bases and the J gene end by 2 bases; junction bases not matched to a gene: 8. Germline CDR1 MNHEY, CDR2 SMNVEV (reference sequence). The CDR3 protein is CASSEGTGKTYEQYF. The CDR3 nucleotides are TGTGCCAGCAGTGAGGGGACAGGAAAAACCTACGAGCAGTACTTC.

By its share, this clonotype is medium-sized. In DNA form, the CDR3 reads TGTGCCAGCAGTTACTCCGGACCCGACGGGACCGGGGAGCTGTTTTTT. Amino acid sequence: CASSYSGPDGTGELFF. This sequence joins TRBV6-2 or TRBV6-3 and TRBJ2-2, with unresolved D. Germline CDR1 is MNHEY and CDR2 is SVGEGT. V was cut by 0 bases and J by 5 bases, with 13 bases left in between. The CDR3 has 16 residues.

By share, this clonotype ranks as large. This CDR3 reads CASSDSAGADTQYF. CDR3 coding DNA: TGTGCCAGCAGTGACTCAGCGGGAGCAGATACGCAGTATTTT. J is TRBJ2-3 and V is TRBV6-4, with 8 nucleotides matching TRBD2. Germline loops: CDR1 MRHNA, CDR2 SNTAGT. With V trimmed by 0 bases and J by 4 bases, 0 bases remained unmatched. The CDR3 has 14 residues.

Only a few counts were recorded for this clonotype. This rearrangement joins TRBV20-1 to TRBJ2-1; the D gene is possibly TRBD2 (5 bases). The CDR3 extends over 16 amino acids. Germline-derived CDR1 and CDR2 are DFQATT and SNEGSKA (reference sequence). With 0 bases removed from V and 0 bases from J, the gap between germline ends came to 12 bases. The CDR3 nucleotides read TGCAGTGCTAGAGATGAGGCGGGTTTCTCCTACAATGAGCAGTTCTTC. It yields the protein CSARDEAGFSYNEQFF.

This clonotype showed up just a few times. The V call is TRBV11-2, the J call TRBJ2-3, with D unclear. This CDR3 has 13 residues. Trimming took off 5 bases at V and 6 bases at J, with 12 bases between the two ends. Germline values: CDR1 SGHAT, CDR2 FQNNGV. The CDR3 DNA is TGTGCCAGCAGCCCTGATCTGGGCGATACGCAGTATTTT. This translates into CASSPDLGDTQYF.

This clonotype turned up a few times. This chain uses TRBV5-1 with TRBJ2-1; D perhaps matches TRBD1 (6 bases). Trimming shortened V by 2 bases and J by 8 bases, and 17 bases separated the two germline ends. Germline CDR1 reads SGHRS; CDR2 reads YFSETQ. The CDR3 is made up of 15 amino acids. CDR3 region: CASSFPSGGSDEQFF. DNA for the CDR3: TGCGCCAGCAGCTTTCCTTCTGGGGGCTCGGATGAGCAGTTCTTC.

This clonotype counts as large. This chain joins TRBV6-5 and TRBJ2-1; 8 bases match TRBD1. With V trimmed by 5 bases and J by 7 bases, 7 bases remained unmatched. CDR3 length: 14 residues. CDR1 is MNHEY, CDR2 SVGAGI, per germline. The CDR3 DNA sequence: TGTGCCAGCAGTCCTAGGACAGGGACTAATGAGCAGTTCTTC. As protein: CASSPRTGTNEQFF.

This clonotype was detected only a few times. The chain uses TRBV27 and TRBJ1-4, with D possibly matching TRBD1 (6 bases). CDR3 length equals 14 residues. Between the trimmed V and J ends, which lost 3 bases and 8 bases, there was a span of 13 bases. CDR1 and CDR2 (germline): MNHEY, SMNVEV (reference sequence). In nucleotides, the CDR3 is TGTGCCAGCAGTTTGCAGGGGTTGCAAGAAAAACTGTTTTTT. Translating gives CASSLQGLQEKLFF.

The chain links TRBV28 to TRBJ1-2, with TRBD1 matching 8 bases. Germline CDR1 and CDR2: MDHEN and SYDVKM. The J segment lost 2 bases and the V segment lost 6 bases, leaving 8 bases of the junction unmatched. This CDR3 region has 15 residues. CDR3 DNA: TGTGCCAGCAGCGGACAGGGAAGTTCGAACTATGGCTACACCTTC. It yields the protein CASSGQGSSNYGYTF.

The chain uses TRBV6-1 and TRBJ2-7; D is possibly TRBD1 (5 bases). CDR1 is MNHNS, CDR2 SASEGT, per germline. Trimming cost V 10 bases and J 3 bases, with 19 bases left between them. The CDR3 runs 14 residues. DNA for the CDR3: TGTGCCACTTCGGCGGCAGGGAACGTCTACGAGCAGTACTTC. This sequence encodes CATSAAGNVYEQYF.

The genes are TRBV19 and TRBJ1-5; TRBD1 aligns across 7 bases. J lost 6 bases, V lost 9 bases, and 17 bases had no gene match. In germline, CDR1 is LNHDA, CDR2 SQIVND (reference sequence). The CDR3 runs to 16 residues. The CDR3 sequence is CARLMRSQGVGQPQHF. DNA for the CDR3: TGTGCCAGACTCATGCGGTCGCAGGGGGTCGGTCAGCCCCAGCATTTT.

This clonotype is labeled as large (0.1 to 1%). The chain combines TRBV6-1 with TRBJ2-2; tentatively, D is TRBD2 (6 bases). This CDR3 comprises 16 residues. V was trimmed by 6 bases and J by 7 bases, leaving 21 bases between them. The V gene's germline CDR1 is MNHNS and CDR2 SASEGT. The CDR3 spells CASRIVVAAISGELFF. The CDR3 region has the DNA TGTGCCAGCAGGATTGTGGTAGCGGCAATTAGCGGGGAGCTGTTTTTT.

Relative to its sample, this clonotype is large. The chain couples TRBV19 to TRBJ2-2, with 11 bases matching TRBD2. V lost 4 bases, J lost 1 base, and 2 bases stayed unmatched. Looked up from germline, CDR1 is LNHDA and CDR2 is SQIVND (reference sequence). The CDR3 loop spans 16 amino acids. The CDR3, as DNA: TGTGCCAGTAGTACCGGGACTAGCGGGAACACCGGGGAGCTGTTTTTT. As protein: CASSTGTSGNTGELFF.

This clonotype was seen a handful of times. The chain carries TRBV19 and TRBJ1-1, with D possibly being TRBD1 (6 bases). Germline lookup yields CDR1 LNHDA and CDR2 SQIVND (reference sequence). CDR3 length equals 15 residues. V was pared by 3 bases and J by 6 bases, with 17 bases between. CDR3 sequence reads: CASSMNRESLAEAFF. The CDR3 nucleotides read TGTGCCAGTAGTATGAACAGGGAGTCTCTCGCTGAAGCTTTCTTT.

Within the sample, this clonotype is large. J is TRBJ2-7 and V is TRBV6-5, with D hard to call. The CDR3 runs 16 residues. The V end was cut by 2 bases, the J end by 0 bases, with 14 bases between. Germline V gives CDR1 MNHEY, CDR2 SVGAGI. The CDR3 loop is CASSYRPASSSYEQYF. The CDR3 DNA follows: TGTGCCAGCAGTTACCGTCCGGCGTCGAGCTCCTACGAGCAGTACTTC.

The chain joins TRBV28 to TRBJ2-2; D uncertain. This CDR3 has 14 residues. Germline V gives CDR1 MDHEN, CDR2 SYDVKM. Trimming cost V 8 bases and J 5 bases, with 15 bases left between them. CDR3 DNA: TGTGCCAGCGTTAAGGACGGTAAAACCGGGGAGCTGTTTTTT. Amino acid sequence: CASVKDGKTGELFF. The entire variable domain, with the rest obtained from reference TRBV28 and TRBJ2-2, is as follows: DVKVTQSSRYLVKRTGEKVFLECVQDMDHENMFWYRQDPGLGLRLIYFSYDVKMKEKGDIPEGYSVSREKKERFSLILESASTNQTSMYLCASVKDGKTGELFFGEGSRLTVL.

As regards this clonotype: This may stem from a read error, because a much larger clone lies one nucleotide away. V gene TRBV30 combines with J gene TRBJ1-5, with D uncertain. The CDR3 totals 15 residues. Germline V gene lookup returns CDR1 GTSNPN and CDR2 SVGIG (reference sequence). Deletions cut 0 bases from V and 0 bases from J, with 9 bases between. CDR3 nucleotides: TGTGCCTGGAGTGTAGGGCATTATAGCAATCAGCCCCAGCATTTT. Protein sequence: CAWSVGHYSNQPQHF.

This clonotype was picked up a small number of times. This chain uses TRBV5-5 with TRBJ2-4, with TRBD1 identical over 8 bases. Germline lookup yields CDR1 SGHKS and CDR2 YYEKEE (reference sequence). This CDR3 is 19 amino acids long. The ends lost 3 bases at V and 0 bases at J; junction bases unmatched: 14. The CDR3 nucleotides read TGTGCCAGCAGCTGGGGACAGGTAGCGGCCCGGGAAGCCAAAAACATTCAGTACTTC. Translation: CASSWGQVAAREAKNIQYF.

This clonotype rates as medium-sized. The chain couples TRBV13 to TRBJ2-3; D might be TRBD1 (5 bases). V was cut by 1 base and J by 6 bases, with 17 bases left in between. The germline V gene encodes CDR1 PRHDT and CDR2 FYEKMQ (reference sequence). CDR3 length: 16 residues. The CDR3 spells CASSLEGQGPGDTQYF. The CDR3 DNA is TGTGCCAGCAGCTTAGAAGGGCAGGGCCCTGGGGATACGCAGTATTTT. The full variable domain, in which reference TRBV13 and TRBJ2-3 provide the parts outside the CDR3, is AAGVIQSPRHLIKEKRETATLKCYPIPRHDTVYWYQQGPGQDPQFLISFYEKMQSDKGSIPDRFSAQQFSDYHSELNMSSLELGDSALYFCASSLEGQGPGDTQYFGPGTRLTVL.

The chain is built from TRBV19 and TRBJ2-1, with 8 nucleotides matching TRBD1. Germline CDR1 is LNHDA and CDR2 is SQIVND (reference sequence). V lost 7 bases and J lost 0; bases outside the gene matches: 5. This CDR3 comprises 15 residues. In DNA form, the CDR3 reads TGTGCCAGTACCCCGGGACAGGACTCCTACAATGAGCAGTTCTTC. Protein sequence: CASTPGQDSYNEQFF.

This clonotype occurred a few times. Written as DNA, the CDR3 is TGCGCCAGCAGCCAAGGTGTTTCGGGGGCGGGAGGGCCAGGTAATGAGCAGTTCTTC. It is translated as CASSQGVSGAGGPGNEQFF. The V call is TRBV4-3, the J call TRBJ2-1, with 9 bases that match TRBD2. V shed 1 base, J shed 7 bases, and the junction held 17 bases outside the gene matches. The CDR3 extends over 19 amino acids. Germline V lookup: CDR1 LGHNA, CDR2 YSLEER.

CDR3 DNA: TGTGCCAGCAGCTTGGGGGGTGAAGCTTTCTTT. It specifies CASSLGGEAFF. V is TRBV5-4 and J is TRBJ1-1; no firm D call. Deletions cut 0 bases from V and 7 bases from J, with 4 bases between. The CDR3 sequence is 11 residues long. Looked up from germline, CDR1 is SGHNT and CDR2 is YYREEE (reference sequence).

In this sample, this clonotype turned up a few times. The J gene is TRBJ2-7, the V gene TRBV19; a weak D match, TRBD2 (6 bases). Deletions cut 3 bases from V and 3 bases from J, with 12 bases between. Germline loops: CDR1 LNHDA, CDR2 SQIVND (reference sequence). The CDR3 is 14 amino acids. CDR3 amino acids: CASSMMGLLYEQYF. Here the CDR3 DNA reads TGTGCCAGTAGTATGATGGGACTTCTCTACGAGCAGTACTTC.

The genes are TRBV29-1 and TRBJ1-1; 10 nucleotides align to TRBD1. Germline values: CDR1 SQVTM, CDR2 ANQGSEA. Trimming cost V 4 bases and J 4 bases; bases outside gene matches: 0. This CDR3 contains 12 residues. The CDR3 sequence: CSVGTGGTEAFF. The CDR3 DNA reads TGCAGCGTTGGGACAGGGGGCACTGAAGCTTTCTTT.

With regard to this clonotype: Possible read error: a much larger clone is one base away. The V gene is TRBV19, the J gene TRBJ2-1; D call uncertain. V was clipped by 1 base and J by 3 bases, with 7 bases between them. This CDR3 has 14 residues. Germline lookup yields CDR1 LNHDA and CDR2 SQIVND (reference sequence). CDR3 residues: CASSIAHGYNEQFF. CDR3 DNA: TGTGCCAGTAGTATAGCCCACGGCTACAATGAGCAGTTCTTC.